The TCR beta chain under discussion was sequenced for a study of blood T cell repertoires in COVID-19. Original analysis: Estimated nucleated cell counts came from reference gene primer amplification. TCRdb keeps only in-frame clones here, not all; method: immunoSEQ multiplex PCR. V and J calls and clone size follow that table, whereas D and trimming were derived from the DNA. The sample yields about 140,000 clones, about 80% seen once. CDR1 and CDR2 from the germline V gene are SEHNR and FQNEAQ (reference sequence). Trimming left V 6 bases short and J 8 bases short, with 22 bases between. This CDR3 has 16 residues.

This receptor was obtained from a human donor in a cohort sampled during active COVID-19. V usage is TRBV7-9 and J usage is TRBJ1-4; D uncertain. The sample comprised peripheral blood. The CDR3 DNA sequence: TGTGCCAGCAGTCTTGAAGGGAGGAGCAGTTCCGAAAAACTGTTTTTT. Its protein is CASSLEGRSSSEKLFF.